The 23 T cell receptor beta chains in this list originate from one sample, sequenced in a study of T cell clonotyping in hematopoietic cell transplantation. Libraries were prepared by immunoSEQ multiplex PCR; TCRdb keeps only in-frame clonotypes and omits some of them. Of 5,200 or so clones in the sample, nearly 90% are singletons; the top ten hold less than 30%. The sample in question was peripheral blood mononuclear cells, obtained 100 days after allogeneic stem cell transplant. The receptors derive from a male patient in his 70s who had an allogeneic stem cell transplant from an unrelated donor, so T cells may come from the graft donor. Some clones in this sample may be carry-over from other donors' samples.

V is TRBV5-6 and J is TRBJ2-1; 7 nucleotides match TRBD2. This CDR3 region has 17 residues. Germline V gives CDR1 SGHDT, CDR2 YYEEEE. The J segment lost 1 base and the V segment lost 5 bases, leaving 12 bases of the junction unmatched. As DNA, the CDR3 is TGTGCCAGCAGTATCGAAGCGGGATCCGGGTCCTACAATGAGCAGTTCTTC. As protein: CASSIEAGSGSYNEQFF.

V usage is TRBV5-1 and J usage is TRBJ2-5; TRBD2 matches 11 bases. Trimming took 3 bases from V and 1 from J; bases not matched to a gene: 2. The CDR3 runs 15 residues. The germline CDR1 and CDR2 sequences are SGHRS and YFSETQ. The CDR3 here is CASSSGLAVQETQYF. CDR3 nucleotides: TGCGCCAGCAGCTCGGGACTAGCGGTCCAAGAGACCCAGTACTTC.

The rearrangement links TRBV6-6 to TRBJ1-3; possible D gene TRBD1, 6 bases. Trimming took off 6 bases at V and 4 bases at J, with 16 bases between the two ends. Germline CDR1 is MNHNY and CDR2 is SVGAGI (reference sequence). The CDR3 contains 15 residues. CDR3 sequence reads: CASSWTVTTGNTIYF. The DNA of the CDR3 is TGTGCCAGCAGCTGGACAGTTACGACGGGAAACACCATATATTTT.

The chain combines TRBV7-3 with TRBJ2-1, with D perhaps matching TRBD1 (6 bases). Trimming removed 5 bases at V and 10 bases at J, with 9 bases between. This CDR3 contains 11 residues. CDR1 and CDR2 (germline): SGHTA, FQGTGA. The CDR3 coding sequence is TGTGCCAGCAGCCGAGGGGGAGAGCAGTTCTTC. Its protein is CASSRGGEQFF.

The chain employs TRBV6-6 and TRBJ1-2; tentatively, D is TRBD1 (5 bases). Trimming took off 2 bases at V and 5 bases at J, with 15 bases between the two ends. The CDR3 totals 15 residues. In germline, CDR1 is MNHNY, CDR2 SVGAGI (reference sequence). The CDR3 loop reads CASSYREGLLYGYTF. The CDR3 DNA reads TGTGCCAGCAGTTACCGGGAGGGACTACTATATGGCTACACCTTC.

The chain has TRBV10-3 and TRBJ2-1; D is ambiguous. The germline V gene encodes CDR1 ENHRY and CDR2 SYGVKD. The CDR3 totals 14 residues. The V and J ends lost 4 bases and 0 bases respectively, with 7 bases between them. CDR3 DNA sequence: TGTGCCATCAGTGCGCGACTCTCCTACAATGAGCAGTTCTTC. Amino acids: CAISARLSYNEQFF.

This rearrangement joins TRBV11-2 to TRBJ2-7, with D maybe TRBD1 (7 bases). The CDR3 is 12 residues long. Between the trimmed V and J ends, which lost 8 bases and 5 bases, there was a span of 13 bases. Germline V gene data show CDR1 as SGHAT and CDR2 as FQNNGV. The CDR3 reads CASRGTAHEQYF. DNA for the CDR3: TGTGCCAGCCGGGGGACAGCCCACGAGCAGTACTTC. Variable domain in full (rest from reference TRBV11-2 and TRBJ2-7): EAGVAQSPRYKIIEKRQSVAFWCNPISGHATLYWYQQILGQGPKLLIQFQNNGVVDDSQLPKDRFSAERLKGVDSTLKIQPAKLEDSAVYLCASRGTAHEQYFGPGTRLTVT.

The chain's CDR3 is CAIMTGVSTDTQYF. The CDR3 DNA sequence: TGTGCCATCATGACAGGGGTGTCCACAGATACGCAGTATTTT. This sequence joins TRBV10-3 and TRBJ2-3; 8 bases fit TRBD1. Unmatched junction bases numbered 5, after V lost 7 bases and J lost 2 bases. Germline CDR1 ENHRY, CDR2 SYGVKD. The CDR3 extends over 14 amino acids.

CDR3 sequence reads: CASSLLSLRGRSTEAFF. CDR3 nucleotide sequence: TGTGCCAGCAGTTTACTTAGCCTTAGGGGACGGAGCACTGAAGCTTTCTTT. The V call is TRBV27, the J call TRBJ1-1, with D tentatively TRBD1 (5 bases). Looked up from germline, CDR1 is MNHEY and CDR2 is SMNVEV (reference sequence). The V and J ends lost 2 bases and 4 bases respectively, with 20 bases between them. There are 17 residues in the CDR3.

The chain joins TRBV10-3 to TRBJ1-1, with D possibly being TRBD1 (6 bases). Trimming removed 6 bases from V and 12 bases from J, with 23 bases in between. Looked up from germline, CDR1 is ENHRY and CDR2 is SYGVKD. The CDR3 loop spans 14 amino acids. For the CDR3, the DNA is TGTGCCATCAGCGATTCTTTGACAGGAGTTGAGTCTTTCTTT. Protein: CAISDSLTGVESFF.

CDR3 residues: CASSLVPRDSLLKSGQPQHF. In DNA, the CDR3 is TGTGCCAGCAGTTTAGTGCCGCGGGACAGCCTTCTGAAATCGGGTCAGCCCCAGCATTTT. The genes are TRBV28 and TRBJ1-5, with TRBD1 identical over 7 bases. J lost 6 bases, V lost 2 bases, and 22 bases had no gene match. This CDR3 region has 20 residues. The germline V gene has CDR1 MDHEN and CDR2 SYDVKM.

The table lists this clone with a count of one. The CDR3 is CASSSLAGGDEQYF. Written as DNA, the CDR3 is TGTGCCAGCAGCTCACTAGCGGGAGGGGACGAGCAGTACTTC. The chain uses TRBV7-9 and TRBJ2-7, with 13 bases matching TRBD2. The CDR3 covers 14 residues. Trimming cost V 4 bases and J 5 bases; bases outside gene matches: 2. Germline assignment: CDR1 SEHNR and CDR2 FQNEAQ (reference sequence).

This chain joins TRBV2 and TRBJ2-1; maybe TRBD2 (6 bases). Deletions cut 5 bases from V and 2 bases from J, with 13 bases between. Germline V lookup: CDR1 SNHLY, CDR2 FYNNEI. The CDR3 loop spans 15 amino acids. The CDR3 DNA reads TGTGCCAGCAGTCTTTCCGGGAGCACCTACAATGAGCAGTTCTTC. It specifies CASSLSGSTYNEQFF.

The CDR3 loop reads CASSVVYGDTQYF. CDR3 DNA: TGTGCCAGCAGCGTAGTTTATGGGGATACGCAGTATTTT. The chain recombines TRBV9 with TRBJ2-3; D gene unclear. CDR1 is SGDLS and CDR2 is YYNGEE in the germline V gene. This CDR3 contains 13 residues. The V end lost 0 bases, the J end lost 6 bases, and 8 bases lay between the germline ends.

The chain has TRBV28 and TRBJ1-1, with 7 bases aligning to TRBD1. The V gene end was trimmed by 8 bases and the J gene end by 5 bases; junction bases not matched to a gene: 14. This CDR3 is 15 amino acids long. Germline lookup yields CDR1 MDHEN and CDR2 SYDVKM. The CDR3 bases are TGTGCCAGCCAAGAGACCAGACAGGGAGGGACTGAAGCTTTCTTT. Encoded protein: CASQETRQGGTEAFF. The full variable domain, its missing parts supplied by reference TRBV28 and TRBJ1-1, is DVKVTQSSRYLVKRTGEKVFLECVQDMDHENMFWYRQDPGLGLRLIYFSYDVKMKEKGDIPEGYSVSREKKERFSLILESASTNQTSMYLCASQETRQGGTEAFFGQGTRLTVV.

This chain uses TRBV4-3 with TRBJ2-7, with D possibly matching TRBD1 (6 bases). This CDR3 is built from 15 residues. Trimming shortened V by 1 base and J by 2 bases, and 12 bases separated the two germline ends. Germline assignment: CDR1 LGHNA and CDR2 YSLEER. This CDR3 reads CASSQVWTAAYEQYF. As DNA, the CDR3 is TGCGCCAGCAGCCAAGTTTGGACAGCCGCCTACGAGCAGTACTTC.

This clone was found a few times. The V gene is TRBV28, the J gene TRBJ2-5, with D uncertain. The CDR3 loop spans 15 amino acids. With 4 bases removed from V and 2 bases from J, the gap between germline ends came to 14 bases. The germline CDR1 and CDR2 sequences are MDHEN and SYDVKM. In DNA, the CDR3 is TGTGCCAGCAGTTCCCTACTCCCTGATCAAGAGACCCAGTACTTC. It codes for CASSSLLPDQETQYF. Combining the CDR3 with reference TRBV28 and TRBJ2-5 gives the whole variable domain DVKVTQSSRYLVKRTGEKVFLECVQDMDHENMFWYRQDPGLGLRLIYFSYDVKMKEKGDIPEGYSVSREKKERFSLILESASTNQTSMYLCASSSLLPDQETQYFGPGTRLLVL.

This clone was recorded a few times. The chain has TRBV6-5 and TRBJ2-1, with 10 nucleotides matching TRBD1. This CDR3 has 16 residues. J gave up 4 bases and V 3 bases, and 6 bases lay outside the gene matches. Germline loops: CDR1 MNHEY, CDR2 SVGAGI. Here the CDR3 reads CASSYFGQGGYNEQFF. The CDR3 DNA is TGTGCCAGCAGTTATTTCGGACAGGGGGGTTACAATGAGCAGTTCTTC.

The chain is built from TRBV6-6 and TRBJ2-3; 8 bases map to TRBD2. The CDR3 covers 15 residues. CDR1 and CDR2 (germline): MNHNY, SVGAGI (reference sequence). Trimming removed 2 bases from V and 3 bases from J; junction bases left unmatched: 4. The CDR3 loop reads CASSYAGGRTDTQYF. CDR3 nucleotide sequence: TGTGCCAGCAGTTACGCGGGAGGCCGGACAGATACGCAGTATTTT.

The rearrangement links TRBV6-6 to TRBJ1-5; D is unresolved. The ends were cut back, 4 bases at V and 2 bases at J, with 3 bases in the middle. CDR1 and CDR2 from the germline V gene are MNHNY and SVGAGI (reference sequence). The CDR3 length is 12 residues. This chain's CDR3 is CASSSGNQPQHF. The CDR3 DNA reads as TGTGCCAGCAGTTCTGGCAATCAGCCCCAGCATTTT.

J is TRBJ2-3 and V is TRBV19; no clear D. The V gene's germline CDR1 is LNHDA and CDR2 SQIVND (reference sequence). V gave up 5 bases and J gave up 1 base, with 10 bases separating them. CDR3 length equals 14 residues. CDR3 in DNA: TGTGCCAGTAGTTTCCGACTGGGCACAGATACGCAGTATTTT. Translated, it gives CASSFRLGTDTQYF.

In its sample, this clone was seen once. The rearrangement uses TRBV4-3 and TRBJ1-2; D is uncertain. The CDR3 runs 14 residues. CDR1 is LGHNA and CDR2 is YSLEER in the germline V gene. The V gene lost 0 bases and the J gene lost 2 bases, with 7 bases spanning the gap. The CDR3 here is CASSQETPNYGYTF. For the CDR3, the DNA is TGCGCCAGCAGCCAAGAGACCCCGAACTATGGCTACACCTTC.

The rearrangement joins TRBV7-2 to TRBJ2-7, with D hard to call. This CDR3 is built from 12 residues. V lost 6 bases and J 6 bases, leaving 12 bases between the germline ends. Germline V gene data show CDR1 as SGHTA and CDR2 as FQGNSA. CDR3 amino acids: CASSLQFREQYF. The CDR3 DNA is TGTGCCAGCAGTTTACAGTTCCGCGAGCAGTACTTC.